What follows are 26 T cell receptor beta chains derived from one specimen sequenced in a study of T-cell reconstitution after alpha-beta-depleted transplantation in children. As it was prepared, the TCRbeta library received unique molecular identifiers. One entry per CDR3 protein, called by TCRdb with MiXCR from the PCR reads. The table lists about 230,000 distinct CDR3 sequences, about 8.8% of them singletons. Sequencing was performed on PBMCs from the stem cell graft donor, taken from the stem cell graft. All receptors derive from a human donor who donated a stem cell graft to a child with SCID.

This clonotype was seen only a few times. The chain is built from TRBV7-2 and TRBJ2-1; 11 nucleotides align to TRBD2. Germline CDR1 and CDR2: SGHTA and FQGNSA. V trimming: 5 bases; J trimming: 13 bases; junction bases outside the gene matches: 13. This CDR3 contains 15 residues. CDR3 residues: CASSPRSLAGGKQFF. The CDR3 DNA sequence: TGTGCCAGCAGCCCTAGGTCCCTAGCGGGGGGAAAACAGTTCTTC.

This clonotype showed up many times. The rearrangement joins TRBV20-1 to TRBJ2-7; D remains unclear. The CDR3 spans 14 residues. Germline CDR1 reads DFQATT; CDR2 reads SNEGSKA (reference sequence). Trimming stripped 6 bases from V and 3 bases from J, with 18 bases between. CDR3 bases: TGCAGTGCCCCAAGCCAGCAACTCGGCTACGAGCAGTACTTC. Protein: CSAPSQQLGYEQYF.

This clonotype was found many times. The genes are TRBV10-3 and TRBJ2-3; D is undetermined. Germline CDR1 reads ENHRY; CDR2 reads SYGVKD. V was clipped by 6 bases and J by 0 bases, with 13 bases between them. The CDR3 totals 15 residues. The CDR3 region is CAIRGGFFSTDTQYF. The CDR3 DNA reads as TGTGCCATCAGGGGTGGGTTCTTCAGCACAGATACGCAGTATTTT.

This clonotype has at least ten counts. The CDR3 nucleotides read TGTGCCAGCAGCTTAGGCCCTTATAATTCACCCCTCCACTTT. This sequence encodes CASSLGPYNSPLHF. The chain has TRBV7-8 and TRBJ1-6; unclear D gene. CDR3 length equals 14 residues. The germline V gene encodes CDR1 SGHVS and CDR2 FQNEAQ. The V end was cut by 1 base, the J end by 4 bases, with 5 bases between.

This clonotype showed up many times. The chain carries TRBV10-3 and TRBJ2-1; D gene unclear. The CDR3 spans 12 residues. The germline gives CDR1 ENHRY, CDR2 SYGVKD. The V gene lost 3 bases and the J gene lost 5 bases, with 5 bases spanning the gap. The CDR3 DNA is TGTGCCATCAGTGAAAGTAACAATGAGCAGTTCTTC. Its protein product is CAISESNNEQFF.

Concerning this clonotype: With a much larger clone just one base away, this may be a read error. CDR3: CASSLGLAGANTGELLF. As DNA, the CDR3 is TGCGCCAGCAGCTTGGGCCTAGCGGGGGCCAACACCGGGGAGCTGCTTTTT. This chain joins TRBV5-1 and TRBJ2-2; 10 bases are a match to TRBD2. This CDR3 has 17 residues. Germline V gives CDR1 SGHRS, CDR2 YFSETQ.

This clonotype was found many times. V is TRBV15 and J is TRBJ2-3, with D perhaps TRBD1 or TRBD2 (5 bases each). CDR1 is LNHNV, CDR2 YYDKDF, per germline (reference sequence). The CDR3 runs 16 residues. V was trimmed by 4 bases and J by 4 bases, leaving 18 bases between them. CDR3 protein: CATSIGITGLADTQYF. The CDR3 nucleotides read TGTGCCACCAGCATTGGGATTACGGGGCTCGCAGATACGCAGTATTTT.

This clonotype has a count of ten or more. This chain uses TRBV5-5 with TRBJ2-2, with TRBD2 identical over 9 bases. This CDR3 has 17 amino acids. The V gene's germline CDR1 is SGHKS and CDR2 YYEKEE (reference sequence). With V trimmed by 0 bases and J by 6 bases, 9 bases remained unmatched. CDR3 sequence: CASSLGGGAYVAGELFF. The CDR3 region has the DNA TGTGCCAGCAGCTTGGGCGGGGGGGCGTACGTCGCCGGGGAGCTGTTTTTT.

This clonotype has a count of ten or more. The gene calls are TRBV20-1 and TRBJ2-3; maybe TRBD2 (6 bases). Germline loops: CDR1 DFQATT, CDR2 SNEGSKA (reference sequence). V was trimmed by 5 bases and J by 1 base, leaving 16 bases between them. The CDR3 runs 15 residues. The CDR3 is CSAQVADWGTDTQYF. For the CDR3, the DNA is TGCAGTGCTCAGGTAGCGGATTGGGGCACAGATACGCAGTATTTT.

On this clonotype itself: It may be a read error: a sequence one base away is much more abundant. The chain employs TRBV7-6 and TRBJ1-1; 7 bases match TRBD1. The CDR3 contains 15 residues. Germline CDR1 is SGHVS and CDR2 is FNYEAQ. CDR3 amino acids: CASSPGQAPGTEASF. The DNA for the CDR3 is TGTGCCAGCAGCCCTGGACAGGCTCCGGGCACTGAAGCTTCCTTT.

This clonotype was counted ten times or more. The chain has TRBV5-6 and TRBJ1-5, with D possibly matching TRBD1 (6 bases). V was shortened by 2 bases and J by 7 bases, with 19 bases between the two germline ends. CDR3 length equals 16 residues. Germline loops: CDR1 SGHDT, CDR2 YYEEEE. CDR3: CASSLFSGGAGQPQHF. The DNA of the CDR3 is TGTGCCAGCAGCTTATTCTCGGGGGGCGCAGGGCAGCCCCAGCATTTT.

Ten or more counts support this clonotype. The chain couples TRBV5-1 to TRBJ1-5; D is perhaps TRBD1 (6 bases). Germline CDR1 and CDR2: SGHRS and YFSETQ. The CDR3 is 16 amino acids. V gave up 4 bases and J gave up 5 bases, with 19 bases separating them. In DNA form, the CDR3 reads TGCGCCAGCAGCCCCTTCGGAGGGGGGGCCGATCAGCCCCAGCATTTT. Its protein product is CASSPFGGGADQPQHF.

This clonotype was seen repeatedly, ten times or more. This sequence joins TRBV5-1 and TRBJ2-3; TRBD1 aligns across 7 bases. With 4 bases clipped from V and 3 bases from J, the junction kept 2 bases outside the gene matches. The CDR3 loop spans 13 amino acids. Germline V gives CDR1 SGHRS, CDR2 YFSETQ. The CDR3 region has the DNA TGCGCCAGCAGCACGGGACAGACAGATACGCAGTATTTT. The encoded protein is CASSTGQTDTQYF. Using reference TRBV5-1 and TRBJ2-3 for the parts outside the CDR3, the full variable domain is KAGVTQTPRYLIKTRGQQVTLSCSPISGHRSVSWYQQTPGQGLQFLFEYFSETQRNKGNFPGRFSGRQFSNSRSEMNVSTLELGDSALYLCASSTGQTDTQYFGPGTRLTVL.

Ten or more counts support this clonotype. V is TRBV7-2 and J is TRBJ2-1; D assignment may be TRBD1 or TRBD2 (5 bases each). Deletions cut 5 bases from V and 7 bases from J, with 18 bases between. Germline CDR1 and CDR2: SGHTA and FQGNSA. The CDR3 sequence is 15 residues long. The CDR3 DNA sequence: TGTGCCAGCAGCCCAGAGGCTAGCAGGGCGAATGAGCAGTTCTTC. Amino acid sequence: CASSPEASRANEQFF.

This clonotype was counted many times. V and J are TRBV7-9 and TRBJ2-3, with D perhaps matching TRBD1 or TRBD2 (5 bases each). Germline assignment: CDR1 SEHNR and CDR2 FQNEAQ (reference sequence). The germline V and J ends were trimmed by 5 bases and 1 base, with 19 bases remaining between them. This CDR3 contains 17 residues. CDR3 amino acids: CASSPIGAGDGTDTQYF. CDR3 DNA: TGTGCCAGCAGCCCGATTGGGGCCGGGGACGGCACAGATACGCAGTATTTT.

This clonotype was picked up many times. This chain uses TRBV5-1 with TRBJ2-2; the match to TRBD1 covers 8 bases. Germline values: CDR1 SGHRS, CDR2 YFSETQ. The V and J ends lost 4 bases and 6 bases, in that order; junction bases with no gene match: 14. The CDR3 is made up of 17 amino acids. In DNA form, the CDR3 reads TGCGCCAGCAGCGTCCTGCGCGGGACAGGACGAGCCGGGGAGCTGTTTTTT. Its protein is CASSVLRGTGRAGELFF.

This clonotype was recorded at least ten times. The chain combines TRBV12-3 or TRBV12-4 with TRBJ1-5, with no clear D. The V and J ends lost 1 base and 7 bases respectively, with 11 bases between them. This CDR3 is 14 amino acids long. Here the CDR3 DNA reads TGTGCCAGCAGTTTAGATGGGTCTTTGCAGCCCCAGCATTTT. This translates into CASSLDGSLQPQHF.

At least ten counts were recorded for this clonotype. The chain combines TRBV3-1 with TRBJ2-7; D uncertain. The CDR3 length is 13 residues. Trimming left V 1 base short and J 7 bases short, with 11 bases between. Germline lookup yields CDR1 LGHDT and CDR2 YNNKEL (reference sequence). The CDR3 DNA follows: TGTGCCAGCAGCCAAGGAGGACCTTCGGAGCAGTACTTC. Protein sequence: CASSQGGPSEQYF.

In this sample, this clonotype turned up many times. The CDR3 region has the DNA TGCAGTGCTAGTAGAGCGGGGGACAACACAGATACGCAGTATTTT. Translated, it gives CSASRAGDNTDTQYF. J is TRBJ2-3 and V is TRBV20-1, with 8 bases lining up with TRBD2. The trim removed 3 bases at V and 2 bases at J, leaving 7 bases unmatched. The germline CDR1 and CDR2 sequences are DFQATT and SNEGSKA (reference sequence). This CDR3 contains 15 residues.

There are many counts of this clonotype. The J gene is TRBJ2-1, the V gene TRBV14, with TRBD2 identical over 12 bases. CDR3 length: 16 residues. Germline V lookup: CDR1 SGHDN, CDR2 FVKESK. Losses at the gene ends were 4 bases for V and 7 bases for J; bases not matched to a gene: 8. The CDR3 sequence is CASSPPGLAGKNEQFF. For the CDR3, the DNA is TGTGCCAGCAGCCCCCCTGGACTAGCGGGAAAGAATGAGCAGTTCTTC.

This clonotype was counted between two and nine times. The chain recombines TRBV7-8 with TRBJ2-7; 8 bases fit TRBD2. There are 14 residues in the CDR3. Germline values: CDR1 SGHVS, CDR2 FQNEAQ. V lost 3 bases and J lost 2; bases outside the gene matches: 3. The CDR3 region is CASSLASGPYEQYF. The DNA of the CDR3 is TGTGCCAGCAGCTTGGCTAGCGGGCCCTACGAGCAGTACTTC.

This clonotype was seen more than once but under ten times. V and J are TRBV20-1 and TRBJ1-1, with D unclear. Germline V gene lookup returns CDR1 DFQATT and CDR2 SNEGSKA (reference sequence). The CDR3 is 15 amino acids. V lost 1 base and J lost 0, with 12 bases in between. DNA of the CDR3: TGCAGTGCTAGAGCTTGGGGAGTGCTGAACACTGAAGCTTTCTTT. Translated: CSARAWGVLNTEAFF.

The sample holds many counts of this clonotype. This chain connects TRBV20-1 to TRBJ1-5, with D unclear. Deletions cut 6 bases from V and 0 bases from J, with 9 bases between. Per germline, CDR1 DFQATT and CDR2 SNEGSKA (reference sequence). The CDR3 is 13 residues long. CDR3 nucleotides: TGCAGTGCCCACAGAAATAGCAATCAGCCCCAGCATTTT. Protein sequence: CSAHRNSNQPQHF.

This clonotype was observed many times. The chain carries TRBV7-9 and TRBJ1-1; D is possibly TRBD1 (5 bases). Germline-derived CDR1 and CDR2 are SEHNR and FQNEAQ (reference sequence). V gave up 5 bases and J gave up 7 bases, with 17 bases separating them. The CDR3 totals 14 residues. Here the CDR3 reads CASSHRQPRDEAFF. CDR3 nucleotides: TGTGCCAGCAGCCATAGACAGCCCCGGGATGAAGCTTTCTTT.

Ten or more counts support this clonotype. V and J are TRBV12-3 or TRBV12-4 and TRBJ2-5; 8 bases match TRBD2. The CDR3 totals 14 residues. With 3 bases clipped from V and 5 bases from J, the junction kept 5 bases outside the gene matches. CDR3 residues: CASSFVRGGETQYF. The CDR3 bases are TGTGCCAGCAGTTTTGTCCGGGGGGGTGAGACCCAGTACTTC.

There are many counts of this clonotype. J is TRBJ2-7 and V is TRBV7-8, with D tentatively TRBD1 (6 bases). The CDR3 loop spans 14 amino acids. Trimming removed 8 bases from V and 2 bases from J, with 16 bases in between. Per the germline V gene, CDR1 is SGHVS and CDR2 is FQNEAQ. The CDR3 DNA reads as TGTGCCAGCTCGATCTCCGGACAGCCCTACGAGCAGTACTTC. This translates into CASSISGQPYEQYF.